The sequence of this T cell receptor (beta chain) was determined in a study of long-term antiretroviral therapy in people with HIV. The immunoSEQ assay was v3.0, run at survey level. A per-sample goal of about 40,000-50,000 T-cell genomes was targeted by sequencing. Assay: immunoSEQ multiplex PCR; the TCRdb copy retains only in-frame clones and omits some. The data contain around 31,000 clones, 70% to 90% of them seen just once; the ten biggest clones take up roughly 3.8%. Germline loops: CDR1 MGHRA, CDR2 YSYEKL. The CDR3 length is 13 residues. V was shortened by 4 bases and J by 4 bases, with 9 bases between the two germline ends.

This TCR was recovered from a man younger than 35 with HIV. Sample: unsorted PBMCs, taken 0.8 years before starting antiretroviral therapy. This rearrangement joins TRBV4-1 to TRBJ2-3, with D maybe TRBD2 (5 bases). The CDR3 spells CASSLRASDTQYF. DNA for the CDR3: TGCGCCAGCAGCCTGCGGGCCTCAGATACGCAGTATTTT.